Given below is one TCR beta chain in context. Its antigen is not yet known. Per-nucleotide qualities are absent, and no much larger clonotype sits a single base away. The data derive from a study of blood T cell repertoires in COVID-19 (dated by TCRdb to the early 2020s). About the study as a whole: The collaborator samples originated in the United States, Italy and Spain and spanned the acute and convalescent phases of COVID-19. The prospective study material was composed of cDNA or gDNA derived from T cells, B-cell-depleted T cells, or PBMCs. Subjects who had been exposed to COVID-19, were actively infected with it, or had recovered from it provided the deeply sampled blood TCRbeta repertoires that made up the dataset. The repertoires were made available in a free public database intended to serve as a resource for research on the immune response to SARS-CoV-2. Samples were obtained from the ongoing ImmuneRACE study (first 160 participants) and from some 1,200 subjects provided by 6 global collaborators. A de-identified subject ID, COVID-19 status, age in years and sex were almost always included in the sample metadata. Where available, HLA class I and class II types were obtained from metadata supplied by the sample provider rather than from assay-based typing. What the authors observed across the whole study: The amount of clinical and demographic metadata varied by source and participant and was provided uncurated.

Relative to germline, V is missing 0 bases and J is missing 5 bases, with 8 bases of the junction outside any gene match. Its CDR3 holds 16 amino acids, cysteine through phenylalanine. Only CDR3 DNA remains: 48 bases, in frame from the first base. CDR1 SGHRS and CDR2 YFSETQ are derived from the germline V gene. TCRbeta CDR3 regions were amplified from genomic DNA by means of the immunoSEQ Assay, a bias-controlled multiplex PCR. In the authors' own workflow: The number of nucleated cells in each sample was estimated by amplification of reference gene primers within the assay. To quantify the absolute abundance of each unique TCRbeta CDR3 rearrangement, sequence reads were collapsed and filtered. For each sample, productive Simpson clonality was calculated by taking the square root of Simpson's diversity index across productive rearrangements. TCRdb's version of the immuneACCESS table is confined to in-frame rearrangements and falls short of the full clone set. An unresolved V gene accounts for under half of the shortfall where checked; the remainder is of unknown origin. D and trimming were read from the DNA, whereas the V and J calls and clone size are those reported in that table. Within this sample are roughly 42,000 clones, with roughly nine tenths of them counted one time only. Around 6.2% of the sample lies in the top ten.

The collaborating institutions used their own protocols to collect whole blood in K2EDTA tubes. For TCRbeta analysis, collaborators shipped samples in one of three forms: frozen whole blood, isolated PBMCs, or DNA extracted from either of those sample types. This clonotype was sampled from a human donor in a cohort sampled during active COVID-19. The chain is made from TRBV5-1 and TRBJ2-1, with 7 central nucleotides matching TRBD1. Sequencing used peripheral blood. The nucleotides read TGCGCCAGCAGCTTGGGGTATGGGACAGCCGACAATGAGCAGTTCTTC. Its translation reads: CASSLGYGTADNEQFF.